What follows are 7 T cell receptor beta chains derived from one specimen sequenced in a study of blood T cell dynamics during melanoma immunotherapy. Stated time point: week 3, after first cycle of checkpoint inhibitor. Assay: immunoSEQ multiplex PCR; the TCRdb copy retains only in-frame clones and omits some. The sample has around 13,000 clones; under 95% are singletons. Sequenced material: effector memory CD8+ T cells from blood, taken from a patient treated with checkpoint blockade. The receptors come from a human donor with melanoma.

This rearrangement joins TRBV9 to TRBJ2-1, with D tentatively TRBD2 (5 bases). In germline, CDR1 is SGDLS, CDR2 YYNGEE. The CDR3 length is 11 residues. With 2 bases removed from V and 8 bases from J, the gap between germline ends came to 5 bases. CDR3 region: CASSVGDEQFF. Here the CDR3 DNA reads TGTGCCAGCAGCGTCGGGGATGAGCAGTTCTTC.

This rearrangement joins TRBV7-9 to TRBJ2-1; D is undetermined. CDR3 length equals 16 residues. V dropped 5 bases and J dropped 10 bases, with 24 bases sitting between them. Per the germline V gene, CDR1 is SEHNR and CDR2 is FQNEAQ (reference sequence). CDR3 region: CASSLFTGPSLDEQFF. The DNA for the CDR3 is TGTGCCAGCAGCCTATTTACCGGGCCCTCCCTAGACGAGCAGTTCTTC.

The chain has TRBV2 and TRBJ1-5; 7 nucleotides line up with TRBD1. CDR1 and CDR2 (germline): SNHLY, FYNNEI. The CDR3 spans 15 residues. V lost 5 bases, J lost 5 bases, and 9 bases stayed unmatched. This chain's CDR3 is CASSQTGTVDQPQHF. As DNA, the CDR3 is TGTGCCAGCAGTCAGACAGGGACAGTGGATCAGCCCCAGCATTTT. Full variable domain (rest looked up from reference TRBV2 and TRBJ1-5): EPEVTQTPSHQVTQMGQEVILRCVPISNHLYFYWYRQILGQKVEFLVSFYNNEISEKSEIFDDQFSVERPDGSNFTLKIRSTKLEDSAMYFCASSQTGTVDQPQHFGDGTRLSIL.

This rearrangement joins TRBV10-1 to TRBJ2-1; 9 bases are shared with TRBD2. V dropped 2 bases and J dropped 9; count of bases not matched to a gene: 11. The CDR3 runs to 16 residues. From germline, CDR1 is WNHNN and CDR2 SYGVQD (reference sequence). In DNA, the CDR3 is TGCGCCAGCAGTGAGACCTCCGGGACTAGCTCCCCTGAGCAGTTCTTC. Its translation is CASSETSGTSSPEQFF.

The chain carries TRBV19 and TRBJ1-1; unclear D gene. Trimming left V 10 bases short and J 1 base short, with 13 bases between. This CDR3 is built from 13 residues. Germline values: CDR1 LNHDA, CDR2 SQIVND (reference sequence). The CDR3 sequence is CATRFGWNTEAFF. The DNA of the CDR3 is TGTGCCACAAGGTTTGGGTGGAACACTGAAGCTTTCTTT.

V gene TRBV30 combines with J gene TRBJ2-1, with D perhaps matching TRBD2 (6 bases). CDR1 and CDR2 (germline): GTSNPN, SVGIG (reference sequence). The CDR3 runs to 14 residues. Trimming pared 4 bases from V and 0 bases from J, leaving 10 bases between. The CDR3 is CAWKYSGSYNEQFF. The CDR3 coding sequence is TGTGCCTGGAAATATAGCGGCTCCTACAATGAGCAGTTCTTC. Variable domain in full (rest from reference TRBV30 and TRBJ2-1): SQTIHQWPATLVQPVGSPLSLECTVEGTSNPNLYWYRQAAGRGLQLLFYSVGIGQISSEVPQNLSASRPQDRQFILSSKKLLLSDSGFYLCAWKYSGSYNEQFFGPGTRLTVL.

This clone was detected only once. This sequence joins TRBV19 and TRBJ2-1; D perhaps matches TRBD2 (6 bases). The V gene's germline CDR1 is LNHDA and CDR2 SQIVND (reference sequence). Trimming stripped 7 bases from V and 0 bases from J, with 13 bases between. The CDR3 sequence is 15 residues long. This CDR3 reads CASNLARSSYNEQFF. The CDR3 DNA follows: TGTGCCAGTAATCTAGCGCGTAGCTCCTACAATGAGCAGTTCTTC.